This TCR beta chain stems from a study of identical twins (dated by TCRdb to the mid-2010s). Turning to the overall study: TCR alpha and beta repertoires from monozygotic twins, unrelated adults of various ages and cord blood were deep-sequenced to test whether fetal clonotypes persist. To rule out contamination, replicate twin experiments were performed at different times with different library preparation protocols. What the work shows at the level of the full study, not this receptor alone: Because the same donors could not be followed over many years, conclusions were based on cross-sectional statistical analysis. Fewer insertions were carried by abundant cord blood beta clonotypes; a weaker similar trend was observed in young adult naive repertoires, while no such trend was observed in memory repertoires. Out-of-frame TCR alpha sharing in monozygotic twins was systematically underestimated by recombination models, whereas sharing between unrelated individuals was in agreement with the recombination models. Compared with coincidental sharing between unrelated individuals, out-of-frame TCR alpha sequences shared between twins had an excess of sequences with low generation probability. Excess twin sharing in beta out-of-frame sequences was weaker because fewer shared sequences lowered the signal-to-noise ratio. Zero-insertion analyses could be partly confounded by invariant T cells such as MAIT and iNKT, although diverse VJ usage argued against such confounding for most clonotypes.

This clonotype has a handful of counts. The specificity of this receptor is unknown. Nothing much larger sits one base from this clone, and base qualities are not available. Libraries were built with 5' RACE. The sequencer listed for this sample is Illumina HiSeq 2000. Template switching introduced a universal primer binding site; the final cDNA contained a unique molecular identifier, enabling accurate counting of TCR cDNA molecules. First-strand cDNA for TCR alpha and beta chains was synthesized from specific primers in the conserved constant-segment region. To control for contamination, every cDNA library carried two barcodes: a SMART-Mk sample barcode plus Illumina barcodes. TruSeq adapter sequences and Illumina sample barcodes were added in two successive PCR steps. Sequencing of the TCR alpha and beta cDNA libraries was done on the Illumina HiSeq platform using custom primers. The published analysis was carried out like this. MiGEC was used to process raw reads and extract unique molecular identifiers, and MiXCR was used to find CDR3 positions. Recombination models were inferred per individual with the repgenHMM and IGoR tools using an EM algorithm. Shared clonotype analysis was performed with the tcR package in R, normalizing sharing by the product of cloneset sizes. To study raw recombination free of thymic and clonal selection effects, out-of-frame nonproductive sequences were analyzed. TCRdb passed the public sequencing reads through fastp at Q25 and MiXCR, retaining productive beta sequences. CDR3 protein duplicates are merged, each entry listing the most common genes and DNA. The V and J calls here are based on TCRdb, not the publication. Within this sample are around 550,000 distinct CDR3 sequences, with 13% to 15% of them counted one time only. The ten largest make up 0.44% of the sample.

The CDR3 runs 13 residues from the cysteine to the phenylalanine. Only the CDR3 DNA is retained, 39 bases long and in frame from the first base. The germline V gene (reference sequence) provides CDR1 DFQATT and CDR2 SNEGSKA. Relative to germline, V is 0 bases shorter and J is 2 bases shorter, with 7 bases between their ends. All donors were healthy Caucasians. The twin cohort consisted of three pairs of female monozygotic twins, all aged roughly 18 to 30 years. CD4+ and CD8+ T cell populations were isolated with positive isolation kits from Invitrogen. This sample was shared with a second study, whose subject was yellow fever vaccine responses in identical twins. The second study's paper adds: The authors reported that the T cell response to vaccination in identical twins appeared partly convergent and partly personalized. In the study, vaccine-responding T cell clones were precisely tracked in identical twins.

The chain was built from TRBV20-1 and TRBJ1-2; the D gene lacks a confident call. This TCR was sampled from a woman under 30 in good health. Sequencing was done on a sample of CD4+ T cells sorted from blood. Here the CDR3 is given as CSARESRNYGYTF. The DNA is as follows: TGCAGTGCTAGAGAATCAAGGAACTATGGCTACACCTTC.